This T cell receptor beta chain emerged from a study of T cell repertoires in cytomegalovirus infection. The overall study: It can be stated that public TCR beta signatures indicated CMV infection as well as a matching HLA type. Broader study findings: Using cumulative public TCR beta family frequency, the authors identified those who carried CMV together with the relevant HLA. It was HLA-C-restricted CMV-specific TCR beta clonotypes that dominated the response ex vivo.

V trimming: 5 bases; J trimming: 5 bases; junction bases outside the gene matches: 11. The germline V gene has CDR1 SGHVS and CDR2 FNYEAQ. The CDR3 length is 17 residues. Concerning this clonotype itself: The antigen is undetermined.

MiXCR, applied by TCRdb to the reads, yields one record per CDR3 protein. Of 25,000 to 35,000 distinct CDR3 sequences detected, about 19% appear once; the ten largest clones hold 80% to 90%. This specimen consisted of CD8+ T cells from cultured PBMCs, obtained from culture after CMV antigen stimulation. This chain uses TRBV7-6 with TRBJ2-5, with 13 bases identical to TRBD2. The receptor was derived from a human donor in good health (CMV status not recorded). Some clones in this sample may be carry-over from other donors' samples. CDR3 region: CASSAGLAGASGETQYF. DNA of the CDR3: TGTGCCAGCAGCGCTGGACTAGCGGGAGCCTCAGGGGAGACCCAGTACTTC.